The rows below give T cell receptor beta chains drawn from one sample of a study of T cells in Graves' hyperthyroidism and ophthalmopathy. Each CDR3 protein is one row after TCRdb ran MiXCR on the multiplex PCR reads. The sample holds about 620,000 distinct CDR3 sequences; 15% to 20% are singletons and the top ten take 3.5% to 4%. The sample was blood. These receptor sequences come from a woman aged 25 to 39 with Graves' hyperthyroidism. CDR3s include the opening cysteine and the closing phenylalanine or tryptophan. Fields, in order: J gene, clone size, D gene, V gene, CDR3 DNA, CDR3 protein. A D gene is named only where the DNA matches it firmly. Only some rows state a clone size, as once, few, many or a class for expanded clones.

>TRBJ2-3|few|.|TRBV24-1
TGTGCCACCAGTGATTTTGAGGGAGCTGATACGCAGTATTTT
CATSDFEGADTQYF
>TRBJ1-1|many|.|TRBV28
TGTGCCAGCAGCATGGGGGAGGGGGTTGAAGCTTTCTTT
CASSMGEGVEAFF
>TRBJ2-3|few|.|TRBV7-7
TGTGCTAGGCTGGAAGGGGTTCGGGAGCCAGATACGCAGTATTTT
CARLEGVREPDTQYF
>TRBJ2-1|many|TRBD2|TRBV2
TGTGCCAGCAGTGATACTAGCGGGAGGACGCGGTACAATGAGCAGTTCTTC
CASSDTSGRTRYNEQFF
>TRBJ1-1|.|.|TRBV19
TGTGCCAGTAAACAGGATCCGGGGACTGAAGCTTTCTTT
CASKQDPGTEAFF
>TRBJ1-5|.|TRBD1|TRBV4-1
TGCGCCAGCAGCCATCAACAGGGGGATCAGCCCCAGCATTTT
CASSHQQGDQPQHF
>TRBJ2-2|many|TRBD1|TRBV12-3/TRBV12-4
TGTGCCAGCAGTCTAGTCGACAGGGCGGGGGAGCTGTTTTTT
CASSLVDRAGELFF
>TRBJ2-1|.|.|TRBV7-7
TGTGCTAGCAGACCATGGAGCGGGAAAGGGGGTGAGCAGTTCTTC
CASRPWSGKGGEQFF
>TRBJ2-7|.|.|TRBV28
TGTGCCAGCAGTTTCCCGGGAGAGGCCTACGAGCAGTACTTC
CASSFPGEAYEQYF
>TRBJ2-5|many|TRBD1|TRBV7-8
TGTGCCAGCAGCTCTATAGCCGGGACAGGAGTAGAGACCCAGTACTTC
CASSSIAGTGVETQYF
>TRBJ1-5|few|.|TRBV30
TGTGCCTGGAGTGTCCGGGTTAGCAATCAGCCCCAGCATTTT
CAWSVRVSNQPQHF
>TRBJ2-2|many|.|TRBV7-3
TGTGCCAGCAGCGGTGACACCGGGGAGCTGTTTTTT
CASSGDTGELFF
>TRBJ1-4|.|.|TRBV7-9
TGTGCCACCACGCACTCCCTCGAGGGGGATGAAAAACTGTTTTTT
CATTHSLEGDEKLFF
>TRBJ2-1|.|.|TRBV14
TGTGCCAGCAGCCAAGATAGGGTGGTGGGCGATGAGCAGTTCTTC
CASSQDRVVGDEQFF
>TRBJ2-2|many|.|TRBV28
TGTGCCAGCAGTCTCGCACTAAACACCGGGGAGCTGTTTTTT
CASSLALNTGELFF
>TRBJ2-4|.|.|TRBV20-1
TGCAGTGCTAGAGTGGAGGGGGTTTTAGCCAAAAACATTCAGTACTTC
CSARVEGVLAKNIQYF
>TRBJ2-7|.|.|TRBV4-1
TGCGCCAGCAGCCAAGATTCGCTCGGTCGGACGGAGCAGTACTTC
CASSQDSLGRTEQYF
>TRBJ1-5|few|TRBD1|TRBV9
TGTGCCAGCAGCGTAGGAAACAGGGGGCGCAATCAGCCCCAGCATTTT
CASSVGNRGRNQPQHF
>TRBJ2-1|.|.|TRBV12-3/TRBV12-4
TGTGCCAGCAGTTTCGCATACTACAATGAGCAGTTCTTC
CASSFAYYNEQFF
>TRBJ2-1|many|.|TRBV30
TGTGCCTGGAGTCTGAGGGGGACCCTCTACAATGAGCAGTTCTTC
CAWSLRGTLYNEQFF
>TRBJ2-1|many|TRBD2|TRBV12-3/TRBV12-4
TGTGCCAGCAGGCGCGGGAGTTCGTTCCAGAGCAATGAGCAGTTCTTC
CASRRGSSFQSNEQFF
>TRBJ1-1|many|.|TRBV5-1
TGCGCCAGCAGCTATAGGGGGGGGAACACTGAAGCTTTCTTT
CASSYRGGNTEAFF
>TRBJ2-5|.|TRBD2|TRBV12-3/TRBV12-4
TGTGCCAGCAGTCCTCGACTAGCGGAAAAAGAGACCCAGTACTTC
CASSPRLAEKETQYF
>TRBJ2-7|many|TRBD2|TRBV6-5
TGTGCCAGCAGTTACTCGATAGCGGGAGGTTCCGGCTACGAGCAGTACTTC
CASSYSIAGGSGYEQYF
>TRBJ2-1|many|.|TRBV7-8
TGTGCCAGCAGCTTATCGGTTGACAATGAGCAGTTCTTC
CASSLSVDNEQFF
>TRBJ2-7|.|.|TRBV20-1
TGCAGTGCTAGAGTTCCAGCGGCAGAGGGTCGTGAGCAGTACTTC
CSARVPAAEGREQYF
>TRBJ2-7|few|.|TRBV15
TGTGCCACCAGCAGGGACACTCCAAGCTCCTACGAGCAGTACTTC
CATSRDTPSSYEQYF
>TRBJ1-3|.|TRBD1|TRBV5-6
TGTGCCAGCAGCTTTACCGGGACAGGGGTGAACACCATATATTTT
CASSFTGTGVNTIYF
>TRBJ2-1|.|.|TRBV27
TGTGCCAGCAGGCAAATAGGGAATGAGCAGTTCTTC
CASRQIGNEQFF
>TRBJ2-2|.|.|TRBV20-1
TGCAGTGCTAGCGTCGGGGGCACCGGGGAGCTGTTTTTT
CSASVGGTGELFF
>TRBJ1-1|many|.|TRBV6-2/TRBV6-3
TGTGCCAGCGGTACCGAGGGTGCTATCACTGAAGCTTTCTTT
CASGTEGAITEAFF
>TRBJ2-7|many|.|TRBV14
TGTGCCAGCAGCCAAGGACGACCGTACGAGCAGTACTTC
CASSQGRPYEQYF
>TRBJ1-2|.|.|TRBV12-3/TRBV12-4
TGTGCCAGCAGTTTCGACGGGAACTATGGCTACACCTTC
CASSFDGNYGYTF
>TRBJ2-2|once|.|TRBV6-2/TRBV6-3
TGTGCCAGCAGTGAGTTTTTCTCCACCGGGAAGCTGTTTTTT
CASSEFFSTGKLFF
>TRBJ1-2|few|.|TRBV24-1
TGTGCCACCAGGCCCGGGGCGGACTATGGCTACACCTTC
CATRPGADYGYTF
>TRBJ2-7|many|TRBD2|TRBV7-2
TGTGCCAGCAGCTCAATGACTAGCGGCTACGAGCAGTACTTC
CASSSMTSGYEQYF
>TRBJ1-5|.|TRBD1|TRBV5-5
TGTGTCAGCAGCCTGGGACAGCCCTCAAATCAGCCCCAGCATTTT
CVSSLGQPSNQPQHF